One sample yielded the 7 T cell receptor beta chains listed below, sequenced in a study of T-cell memory formation after mild COVID-19. Each CDR3 protein gets one entry after TCRdb re-called the 5' RACE reads with MiXCR. This table holds 200,000 to 300,000 distinct CDR3 sequences, 8% to 9.5% found once. What was sequenced was PBMCs or a T cell subset sorted from them (not recorded which). The source is a man between 18 and 29 years old who had mild COVID-19 (a few samples of this study predate the infection). Cell type and time point are not known.

The chain carries TRBV6-2 or TRBV6-3 and TRBJ1-1; D perhaps matches TRBD1 (6 bases). CDR1 MNHEY and CDR2 SVGEGT come from the germline V gene. With 8 bases removed from V and 2 bases from J, the gap between germline ends came to 18 bases. The CDR3 is 15 amino acids. The CDR3 DNA follows: TGTGCCAGCGGGACGGTACAGGGTCCCAACACTGAAGCTTTCTTT. Its translation: CASGTVQGPNTEAFF.

The V call is TRBV6-2 or TRBV6-3, the J call TRBJ1-1, with D perhaps matching TRBD1 (5 bases). There are 11 residues in the CDR3. Trimming took off 5 bases at V and 7 bases at J, with 8 bases between the two ends. CDR1 MNHEY and CDR2 SVGEGT come from the germline V gene. For the CDR3, the DNA is TGTGCCAGCAGTCAGGGCTATGAAGCTTTCTTT. It encodes CASSQGYEAFF.

This chain uses TRBV19 with TRBJ1-2; D call uncertain. Deletions cut 3 bases from V and 6 bases from J, with 8 bases between. From germline, CDR1 is LNHDA and CDR2 SQIVND (reference sequence). This CDR3 is built from 12 residues. CDR3 nucleotides: TGTGCCAGTAGTATCGTTGAGCATGGCTACACCTTC. It translates to CASSIVEHGYTF.

This clonotype was counted a few times. This sequence joins TRBV4-3 and TRBJ1-1; D might be TRBD1 (5 bases). The germline V and J ends were trimmed by 0 bases and 1 base, with 9 bases remaining between them. The CDR3 covers 15 residues. CDR1 and CDR2 (germline): LGHNA, YSLEER. This chain's CDR3 is CASSQEWRGNTEAFF. CDR3 nucleotides: TGCGCCAGCAGCCAAGAATGGAGGGGGAACACTGAAGCTTTCTTT.

This clonotype was observed many times. The chain carries TRBV5-5 and TRBJ1-6, with D perhaps matching TRBD1 (5 bases). CDR1 SGHKS and CDR2 YYEKEE come from the germline V gene (reference sequence). The CDR3 loop spans 13 amino acids. Trimming removed 8 bases from V and 10 bases from J, with 16 bases in between. The CDR3 bases are TGTGCCAGTGGGGGGGGACCCGAGTCACCCCTCCACTTT. Its protein product is CASGGGPESPLHF. The variable domain in full, completed from reference TRBV5-5 and TRBJ1-6, reads DAGVTQSPTHLIKTRGQQVTLRCSPISGHKSVSWYQQVLGQGPQFIFQYYEKEERGRGNFPDRFSARQFPNYSSELNVNALLLGDSALYLCASGGGPESPLHFGNGTRLTVT.

Here the CDR3 DNA reads TGCAGTGCTGCCGGGACAGCATCATACGAGCAGTACTTC. As protein: CSAAGTASYEQYF. This rearrangement joins TRBV20-1 to TRBJ2-7, with 7 bases lining up with TRBD1. Trimming cost V 5 bases and J 4 bases; bases outside gene matches: 8. This CDR3 has 13 amino acids. Germline CDR1 DFQATT, CDR2 SNEGSKA (reference sequence).

This clonotype was counted many times. The chain is built from TRBV5-6 and TRBJ2-5; no definite D call. Looked up from germline, CDR1 is SGHDT and CDR2 is YYEEEE. This CDR3 has 13 amino acids. V gave up 6 bases and J gave up 1 base, with 10 bases separating them. The CDR3 loop reads CASMSTGQETQYF. DNA of the CDR3: TGTGCCAGCATGTCGACCGGCCAAGAGACCCAGTACTTC.